This T cell receptor (beta chain) was recorded in a study of T cell responses to AZD1222 COVID-19 vaccine. Germline V gene lookup returns CDR1 MNHEY and CDR2 SVGAGI. The CDR3 consists of 15 residues. V was clipped by 6 bases and J by 0 bases; unmatched bases: 4. Here immunoSEQ multiplex PCR was the method, and the copy in TCRdb shows in-frame clones only, minus some. The sample lists some 170,000 clones, 85% to 95% occurring once. Second doses that came at about 4 or about 12 weeks were put together. This chain joins TRBV6-5 and TRBJ2-3; 9 bases match TRBD2. The sample here was peripheral blood, taken 28 days after the second AZD1222 dose. This TCR was sampled from an adult who received the AZD1222 COVID-19 vaccine. In DNA, the CDR3 is TGTGCCAGCAGCGTTAGCGGGAGTAGCACAGATACGCAGTATTTT. Its protein product is CASSVSGSSTDTQYF.